The clone carrying this TCR beta chain was seen only a few times. Its antigen remains unidentified. An equimolar mix of two oligonucleotides served as the beta constant-region primer for TRBC1 and TRBC2. One entry per CDR3 protein, called by TCRdb with MiXCR from the UMI-ligation and nested PCR reads. Of 140,000 to 150,000 distinct CDR3 sequences in the sample, more than 15% were seen once. Four subsets defined by CD45RA and CD27 were sorted after CD3, CD4, CD8 and live/dead staining. The sample originates from a study of naive and memory T cell subsets. Whole-study findings and limits: Clonotypes here are unpaired alpha or beta chain sequences. Over 85% of naive TCR sequences appeared only once, unlike memory subsets.

CDR1 and CDR2 from the germline V gene are DFQATT and SNEGSKA (reference sequence). Unmatched junction bases numbered 6, after V lost 1 base and J lost 6 bases. The CDR3 length is 14 residues. Sequencing used naive CD4+ T cells from blood. The V call is TRBV20-1, the J call TRBJ2-1; 7 nucleotides align to TRBD2. This TCR was sampled from a human donor in good health. The CDR3 region is CSARVGGSLNEQFF. As DNA, the CDR3 is TGCAGTGCTAGAGTCGGCGGGAGCCTCAATGAGCAGTTCTTC.